One and the same sample provided the 7 T cell receptor beta chains below, sequenced in a study of blood T cell repertoires in COVID-19. The method was immunoSEQ multiplex PCR; TCRdb's version includes in-frame clones alone and lacks a portion of them. This table holds roughly 260,000 clones, about nine tenths found once. The source material was peripheral blood. These receptors originate from a woman in her twenties or thirties with COVID-19, enrolled during active disease.

V and J are TRBV5-4 and TRBJ2-1, with 7 bases identical to TRBD2. Trimming cost V 4 bases and J 6 bases; bases outside gene matches: 10. The CDR3 is 15 residues long. CDR1 SGHNT and CDR2 YYREEE come from the germline V gene (reference sequence). The CDR3 loop is CASSPQTTSLNEQFF. The CDR3 DNA sequence: TGTGCCAGCAGCCCTCAGACGACTAGCCTCAATGAGCAGTTCTTC. The whole variable domain, remainder taken from reference TRBV5-4 and TRBJ2-1, is ETGVTQSPTHLIKTRGQQVTLRCSSQSGHNTVSWYQQALGQGPQFIFQYYREEENGRGNFPPRFSGLQFPNYSSELNVNALELDDSALYLCASSPQTTSLNEQFFGPGTRLTVL.

The chain recombines TRBV29-1 with TRBJ2-7; 14 bases align to TRBD2. Germline loops: CDR1 SQVTM, CDR2 ANQGSEA. The J segment lost 0 bases and the V segment lost 0 bases, leaving 7 bases of the junction unmatched. The length of the CDR3 is 18 residues. The CDR3 loop reads CSVEEPGLAGVDSYEQYF. As DNA, the CDR3 is TGCAGCGTTGAAGAGCCGGGACTAGCGGGAGTAGACTCCTACGAGCAGTACTTC.

This clone came up a few times. The rearrangement joins TRBV7-9 to TRBJ1-1; no clear D. V was shortened by 0 bases and J by 5 bases, with 7 bases between the two germline ends. Germline V CDR1 and CDR2: SEHNR, FQNEAQ (reference sequence). The CDR3 consists of 13 residues. CDR3 loop: CASSLAGRTEAFF. The CDR3, as DNA: TGTGCCAGCAGCTTAGCGGGGAGGACTGAAGCTTTCTTT.

This chain links TRBV5-1 with TRBJ2-1, with 9 bases lining up with TRBD1. Germline lookup yields CDR1 SGHRS and CDR2 YFSETQ. Trimming cost V 5 bases and J 5 bases; bases outside gene matches: 5. CDR3 size: 14 residues. CDR3 coding DNA: TGCGCCAGCAGTTGGGACAGGGCTGACAATGAGCAGTTCTTC. Protein sequence: CASSWDRADNEQFF.

This rearrangement joins TRBV7-9 to TRBJ1-5; D perhaps matches TRBD1 (5 bases). CDR1 and CDR2 (germline): SEHNR, FQNEAQ (reference sequence). CDR3 length: 15 residues. Trimming left V 4 bases short and J 4 bases short, with 14 bases between. The CDR3 bases are TGTGCCAGCAGCTCGGCGGGGACGGTAAATCAGCCCCAGCATTTT. It encodes CASSSAGTVNQPQHF.

The chain is built from TRBV29-1 and TRBJ1-1; D is ambiguous. V lost 4 bases and J lost 1, with 10 bases in between. Germline-derived CDR1 and CDR2 are SQVTM and ANQGSEA. The CDR3 spans 13 residues. The chain's CDR3 is CSVGLSANTEAFF. The CDR3 nucleotides are TGCAGCGTTGGACTCTCAGCGAACACTGAAGCTTTCTTT.

The DNA for the CDR3 is TGTGCCACCAGGGCGGGGACTAGCTACGCCGGGGAGCTGTTTTTT. This codes for CATRAGTSYAGELFF. V is TRBV24-1 and J is TRBJ2-2, with 9 bases matching TRBD2. The CDR3 is 15 residues long. Germline assignment: CDR1 KGHDR and CDR2 SFDVKD. Trimming removed 7 bases from V and 6 bases from J; junction bases left unmatched: 8.